These T cell receptor beta chains were read from a single sample in a study of blood T cell repertoires in COVID-19. The method was immunoSEQ multiplex PCR; TCRdb's version includes in-frame clones alone and lacks a portion of them. The data show about 200,000 clones, with around 80% seen just once and about 5.5% held by the top ten. The sequencing input was peripheral blood. These receptors all stem from an older woman with acute or convalescent COVID-19. CDR3s include the opening cysteine and the closing phenylalanine or tryptophan. D genes are given only for firm matches. Size values are once, few and many counts, or a class for expanded clones, and some rows have none.

size	D	V	J	CDR3	DNA
few	TRBD1	TRBV5-1	TRBJ2-3	CASSLGQGGDTQYF	TGCGCCAGCAGCTTGGGACAGGGGGGAGATACGCAGTATTTT
-	TRBD1	TRBV24-1	TRBJ2-1	CATSDFGQGAPNEQFF	TGTGCCACCAGTGACTTCGGACAGGGGGCCCCCAATGAGCAGTTCTTC
-	-	TRBV12-3/TRBV12-4	TRBJ1-1	CASSLLNTEAFF	TGTGCCAGCAGTCTCCTCAACACTGAAGCTTTCTTT
-	-	TRBV27	TRBJ1-5	CASSLREGQPQHF	TGTGCCAGCAGTTTGAGGGAAGGACAGCCCCAGCATTTT
-	TRBD2	TRBV10-3	TRBJ2-1	CAISESISGSKNEQFF	TGTGCCATCAGTGAGTCTATTAGCGGGAGTAAGAATGAGCAGTTCTTC
-	-	TRBV28	TRBJ2-3	CASSLVGPGTDTQYF	TGTGCCAGCAGTTTAGTTGGGCCTGGCACAGATACGCAGTATTTT
-	-	TRBV20-1	TRBJ1-2	CSASGAGGPGGYTF	TGCAGTGCTAGTGGTGCGGGAGGCCCAGGTGGCTACACCTTC
-	TRBD1	TRBV5-1	TRBJ1-3	CASSDDRGSGNTIYF	TGCGCCAGCAGCGATGACAGGGGCTCTGGAAACACCATATATTTT
-	-	TRBV7-2	TRBJ2-3	CASTDTGTDTQYF	TGTGCCAGCACCGACACAGGGACAGATACGCAGTATTTT
-	TRBD1	TRBV29-1	TRBJ1-3	CSVDPGGGGNTIYF	TGCAGCGTTGACCCAGGGGGAGGAGGAAACACCATATATTTT
-	-	TRBV11-3	TRBJ2-5	CASSSGEQETQYF	TGTGCCAGCAGCTCAGGGGAGCAAGAGACCCAGTACTTC
-	-	TRBV19	TRBJ1-5	CASSTRNGQNQPQHF	TGTGCCAGTAGTACCCGAAACGGACAGAATCAGCCCCAGCATTTT
-	TRBD1	TRBV2	TRBJ1-4	CASSRQGETNEKLFF	TGTGCCAGCAGTAGACAGGGGGAAACTAATGAAAAACTGTTTTTT
-	TRBD1	TRBV29-1	TRBJ2-7	CSVEGAPPSYEQYF	TGCAGCGTCGAGGGGGCACCACCCTCCTACGAGCAGTACTTC
few	TRBD1	TRBV5-1	TRBJ2-1	CASRPTGSHYNEQFF	TGCGCCAGCAGACCGACAGGGTCCCATTACAATGAGCAGTTCTTC
-	TRBD1	TRBV5-1	TRBJ1-4	CASSLGQRDEKLFF	TGCGCCAGCAGCCTGGGACAGCGGGATGAAAAACTGTTTTTT
-	-	TRBV6-6	TRBJ1-4	CASRGEKLFF	TGTGCCAGCCGGGGTGAAAAACTGTTTTTT
-	TRBD1	TRBV6-5	TRBJ1-1	CASSYSVQGATEAFF	TGTGCCAGCAGTTACTCGGTTCAGGGGGCGACTGAAGCTTTCTTT
-	TRBD2	TRBV18	TRBJ2-1	CASSPIAGDEQFF	TGTGCCAGCTCCCCGATAGCGGGAGATGAGCAGTTCTTC
-	-	TRBV10-3	TRBJ1-1	CAIKAGKGPEAFF	TGTGCCATCAAGGCGGGTAAAGGGCCTGAAGCTTTCTTT
-	TRBD2	TRBV3-1/TRBV3-2	TRBJ2-2	CASSLRGGGGELFF	TGTGCCAGCAGCCTCCGGGGGGGCGGCGGGGAGCTGTTTTTT
-	-	TRBV4-1	TRBJ2-1	CASSQDEGTSSYNEQFF	TGCGCCAGCAGCCAAGATGAAGGAACTAGCTCCTACAATGAGCAGTTCTTC
-	-	TRBV5-8	TRBJ2-7	CASSLLSNYEQYF	TGTGCCAGCAGCTTGCTCAGTAACTACGAGCAGTACTTC
-	-	TRBV7-9	TRBJ1-2	CASSLVVDSTKGYTF	TGTGCCAGCAGCTTAGTTGTGGACTCTACTAAGGGCTACACCTTC
few	TRBD1	TRBV6-5	TRBJ1-2	CASSRGQRLDGYTF	TGTGCCAGCAGCCGGGGACAGCGTCTCGACGGCTACACCTTC
-	-	TRBV6-6	TRBJ1-5	CASSMRVRLGQPQHF	TGTGCCAGCAGTATGAGGGTGCGGCTCGGGCAGCCCCAGCATTTT
-	TRBD1	TRBV19	TRBJ1-2	CASSIATGGAYGYTF	TGTGCCAGTAGTATTGCGACAGGGGGGGCCTATGGCTACACCTTC
-	TRBD2	TRBV27	TRBJ2-7	CASSSPYTSGSYEQYF	TGTGCCAGCAGTTCGCCCTATACTAGCGGGAGTTACGAGCAGTACTTC
once	-	TRBV4-1	TRBJ2-1	CASSQEIQRVNNEQFF	TGCGCCAGCAGCCAAGAGATCCAGCGGGTCAACAATGAGCAGTTCTTC
-	-	TRBV2	TRBJ2-3	CASSESRSTDTQYF	TGTGCCAGCAGTGAAAGTCGGAGCACAGATACGCAGTATTTT
few	-	TRBV9	TRBJ1-1	CASSVTPGGMTEAFF	TGTGCCAGCAGCGTAACACCCGGGGGGATGACTGAAGCTTTCTTT
-	-	TRBV3-1/TRBV3-2	TRBJ2-7	CASSQAGSSYEQYF	TGTGCCAGCAGCCAGGCGGGAAGCTCCTACGAGCAGTACTTC
-	-	TRBV5-8	TRBJ1-3	CASSLRGTGNTIYF	TGTGCCAGCAGCCTCAGGGGTACAGGAAACACCATATATTTT
-	-	TRBV30	TRBJ1-6	CAWTGVGNSPLHF	TGTGCCTGGACGGGGGTAGGAAATTCACCCCTCCACTTT
few	-	TRBV29-1	TRBJ2-1	CSVERRLTYNEQFF	TGCAGCGTTGAACGGCGGCTAACCTACAATGAGCAGTTCTTC
-	-	TRBV6-2/TRBV6-3	TRBJ1-1	CASSYEENTEAFF	TGTGCCAGCAGTTACGAGGAGAACACTGAAGCTTTCTTT
-	-	TRBV28	TRBJ1-1	CASSLGDKNTEAFF	TGTGCCAGCAGTTTAGGGGACAAGAACACTGAAGCTTTCTTT
-	-	TRBV18	TRBJ2-3	CASSPQEETQYF	TGTGCCAGCTCACCACAAGAGGAGACGCAGTATTTT
-	-	TRBV6-5	TRBJ2-3	CASLTGPPADTQYF	TGTGCCAGTCTCACAGGCCCCCCGGCAGATACGCAGTATTTT
once	-	TRBV11-2	TRBJ2-1	CASSEQPYNEQFF	TGTGCCAGCAGTGAACAGCCCTACAATGAGCAGTTCTTC
-	TRBD1	TRBV5-4	TRBJ1-1	CASSLGTGGFEAFF	TGTGCCAGCAGCTTGGGGACAGGGGGCTTTGAAGCTTTCTTT
-	TRBD2	TRBV10-3	TRBJ2-1	CAISESGLAGAEQFF	TGTGCCATCAGTGAGTCAGGGCTAGCGGGGGCCGAGCAGTTCTTC
-	-	TRBV6-5	TRBJ1-4	CASKDREEKLFF	TGTGCCAGCAAAGACAGAGAAGAAAAACTGTTTTTT
-	TRBD1	TRBV24-1	TRBJ2-1	CATSDPSATGRDEQFF	TGTGCCACCAGTGACCCCAGCGCGACAGGGCGTGATGAGCAGTTCTTC
-	TRBD1	TRBV5-1	TRBJ2-7	CASSSTAGTVSSYEQYF	TGCGCCAGCAGCTCTACTGCCGGGACAGTAAGCTCCTACGAGCAGTACTTC
-	-	TRBV5-4	TRBJ1-2	CASSEPGMDYGYTF	TGTGCCAGCAGCGAGCCAGGGATGGACTATGGCTACACCTTC